These 20 T cell receptor beta chains originate from one sample sequenced in a study of technical replicates of blood from a handful of donors. TCRdb keeps only in-frame clones here, not all; method: immunoSEQ multiplex PCR. The table records around 70,000 clones, around 97% of them present only once. The sequencing input was T cells isolated from PBMCs. These receptors were obtained from a human donor in good health.

The chain has TRBV6-5 and TRBJ2-7; 7 bases map to TRBD2. The CDR3 runs 14 residues. Unmatched junction bases numbered 6, after V lost 7 bases and J lost 0 bases. CDR1 is MNHEY, CDR2 SVGAGI, per germline. CDR3 region: CASKGGSGSYEQYF. DNA for the CDR3: TGTGCCAGCAAGGGCGGGAGTGGCTCCTACGAGCAGTACTTC.

The chain carries TRBV9 and TRBJ1-4; 9 nucleotides line up with TRBD1. The germline V gene has CDR1 SGDLS and CDR2 YYNGEE. V trimming: 2 bases; J trimming: 8 bases; junction bases outside the gene matches: 13. The CDR3 extends over 17 amino acids. CDR3 region: CASSVAPADRGGEKLFF. In DNA form, the CDR3 reads TGTGCCAGCAGCGTGGCCCCAGCCGACAGGGGGGGAGAAAAACTGTTTTTT.

In its sample, this clone was seen once. J is TRBJ2-2 and V is TRBV6-1, with a possible D match to TRBD2 (6 bases). The CDR3 runs to 13 residues. Germline loops: CDR1 MNHNS, CDR2 SASEGT. V lost 2 bases and J 7 bases, leaving 8 bases between the germline ends. CDR3 residues: CASSELGSGELFF. In DNA, the CDR3 is TGTGCCAGCAGTGAACTCGGGAGCGGGGAGCTGTTTTTT.

CDR3 coding DNA: TGTGCCAGCATGGGACAGGGGAAAAACGAGCAGTACTTC. Translated, it gives CASMGQGKNEQYF. The chain couples TRBV7-9 to TRBJ2-7, with 10 bases fitting TRBD1. From germline, CDR1 is SEHNR and CDR2 FQNEAQ (reference sequence). V lost 7 bases, J lost 5 bases, and 5 bases stayed unmatched. CDR3 length: 13 amino acids. The full variable domain, with the rest looked up from reference TRBV7-9 and TRBJ2-7, is DTGVSQNPRHKITKRGQNVTFRCDPISEHNRLYWYRQTLGQGPEFLTYFQNEAQLEKSRLLSDRFSAERPKGSFSTLEIQRTEQGDSAMYLCASMGQGKNEQYFGPGTRLTVT.

This chain uses TRBV13 with TRBJ2-6; 8 nucleotides align to TRBD1. This CDR3 spans 19 amino acids. Looked up from germline, CDR1 is PRHDT and CDR2 is FYEKMQ (reference sequence). V lost 3 bases to trimming and J lost 0 bases; unmatched junction nucleotides: 10. The CDR3 region has the DNA TGTGCCAGCAGCTTCGGGACAGGTGGAACCTTCTCTGGGGCCAACGTCCTGACTTTC. Translating gives CASSFGTGGTFSGANVLTF.

J is TRBJ1-4 and V is TRBV4-1; possibly TRBD1 for D (6 bases). CDR1 and CDR2 from the germline V gene are MGHRA and YSYEKL. The length of the CDR3 is 16 residues. The V end was cut by 1 base, the J end by 8 bases, with 17 bases between. The CDR3 spells CASSQGRSGGWEKLFF. The CDR3 nucleotides are TGCGCCAGCAGCCAAGGCCGGTCGGGGGGCTGGGAAAAACTGTTTTTT.

The chain is built from TRBV7-3 and TRBJ1-2; TRBD1 matches at 7 bases. The CDR3 runs 13 residues. V was pared by 5 bases and J by 8 bases, with 8 bases of the junction left unmatched. Per the germline V gene, CDR1 is SGHTA and CDR2 is FQGTGA. The CDR3 spells CASSPTQGGGYTF. CDR3 in DNA: TGTGCCAGCAGCCCCACCCAGGGGGGAGGCTACACCTTC.

J is TRBJ2-3 and V is TRBV5-1; 11 bases line up with TRBD2. CDR1 and CDR2 (germline): SGHRS, YFSETQ. This CDR3 has 16 residues. V shed 4 bases and J 2 bases; nucleotides not matched to a gene: 6. The CDR3, as DNA: TGCGCCAGCAGCACCCAGACTAGCGGGGACACAGATACGCAGTATTTT. It translates to CASSTQTSGDTDTQYF.

The chain recombines TRBV4-1 with TRBJ1-5; D not certain. Germline CDR1 reads MGHRA; CDR2 reads YSYEKL. The CDR3 runs 17 residues. Trimming took 0 bases from V and 2 from J, leaving 14 bases between them. CDR3 loop: CASSQEERPLGNQPQHF. Here the CDR3 DNA reads TGCGCCAGCAGCCAAGAAGAGCGGCCTCTCGGCAATCAGCCCCAGCATTTT.

CDR3: CASSKDRVVNSPLHF. CDR3 bases: TGTGCCAGCAGTAAGGACAGGGTGGTTAATTCACCCCTCCACTTT. V and J are TRBV11-2 and TRBJ1-6, with TRBD1 matching over 8 bases. The CDR3 totals 15 residues. V was pared by 6 bases and J by 6 bases, with 7 bases of the junction left unmatched. Germline V lookup: CDR1 SGHAT, CDR2 FQNNGV. Looking up the rest from reference TRBV11-2 and TRBJ1-6 gives the full variable domain: EAGVAQSPRYKIIEKRQSVAFWCNPISGHATLYWYQQILGQGPKLLIQFQNNGVVDDSQLPKDRFSAERLKGVDSTLKIQPAKLEDSAVYLCASSKDRVVNSPLHFGNGTRLTVT.

In regard to this clone: At one end the junction does not follow the germline gene, possibly because of a read error. V and J are TRBV30 and TRBJ1-6; D gene ambiguous. Germline V gene data show CDR1 as GTSNPN and CDR2 as SVGIG (reference sequence). This CDR3 is built from 13 residues. The CDR3 DNA reads as TGCGCGGAGTCCAGCTCCTATAATTCACCCCTCCACTTT. Amino acids: CAESSSYNSPLHF.

This chain connects TRBV7-9 to TRBJ1-5, with D unclear. V was pared by 5 bases and J by 0 bases, with 8 bases between. The CDR3 has 14 amino acids. The germline V gene has CDR1 SEHNR and CDR2 FQNEAQ (reference sequence). CDR3 residues: CASSPSLSNQPQHF. Written as DNA, the CDR3 is TGTGCCAGCAGCCCCAGTCTTAGCAATCAGCCCCAGCATTTT.

V and J are TRBV7-9 and TRBJ2-1; 13 nucleotides agree with TRBD2. CDR3 length equals 15 residues. CDR1 and CDR2 from the germline V gene are SEHNR and FQNEAQ (reference sequence). V dropped 1 base and J dropped 7; count of bases not matched to a gene: 1. CDR3 in amino acids: CASSLEGLAGNEQFF. As DNA, the CDR3 is TGTGCCAGCAGCTTAGAGGGACTAGCGGGAAATGAGCAGTTCTTC.

The V gene is TRBV5-1, the J gene TRBJ1-5; the D gene is possibly TRBD1 (6 bases). Trimming removed 4 bases from V and 0 bases from J, with 26 bases in between. Germline assignment: CDR1 SGHRS and CDR2 YFSETQ. This CDR3 region has 20 residues. The CDR3 protein is CASSRKTKQGQAYSNQPQHF. The CDR3, as DNA: TGCGCCAGCAGCCGAAAAACCAAACAGGGCCAAGCCTATAGCAATCAGCCCCAGCATTTT.

The chain links TRBV18 to TRBJ1-1; the D is unclear. The CDR3 spans 17 residues. Looked up from germline, CDR1 is KGHSH and CDR2 is LQKENI. V shed 4 bases and J shed 1 base, with 19 bases lying between them. This CDR3 reads CASSLSQFWEGNTEAFF. As DNA, the CDR3 is TGTGCCAGCTCACTTTCTCAATTTTGGGAGGGGAACACTGAAGCTTTCTTT.

The chain carries TRBV6-5 and TRBJ1-2; 7 bases line up with TRBD1. With 0 bases clipped from V and 4 bases from J, the junction kept 8 bases outside the gene matches. Germline V gene sequence: CDR1 MNHEY, CDR2 SVGAGI. The CDR3 is 16 residues long. As DNA, the CDR3 is TGTGCCAGCAGTTACTCGACGTTGAGGGGGCCCTATGGCTACACCTTC. Protein sequence: CASSYSTLRGPYGYTF.

V and J are TRBV2 and TRBJ2-1, with D possibly TRBD2 on 6 matching bases. Germline V CDR1 and CDR2: SNHLY, FYNNEI. V lost 8 bases to trimming and J lost 10 bases, with 9 bases between them. CDR3 length: 10 amino acids. The CDR3 spells CASREQEQFF. In DNA form, the CDR3 reads TGTGCCAGCCGGGAGCAGGAGCAGTTCTTC.

This sequence joins TRBV5-4 and TRBJ2-5, with 10 bases that match TRBD2. This CDR3 comprises 15 residues. Germline lookup yields CDR1 SGHNT and CDR2 YYREEE (reference sequence). The V and J ends lost 0 bases and 5 bases, in that order; junction bases with no gene match: 4. The CDR3 here is CASSLVSGGYETQYF. The CDR3 coding sequence is TGTGCCAGCAGCTTGGTTAGCGGGGGGTATGAGACCCAGTACTTC.

This clone was found a few times. The chain carries TRBV10-3 and TRBJ1-2, with a tentative D call TRBD1 (5 bases). The CDR3 runs 14 residues. V lost 4 bases and J 4 bases, leaving 13 bases between the germline ends. CDR1 and CDR2 (germline): ENHRY, SYGVKD. The CDR3 DNA is TGTGCCATCAGTGGCCCAGGGCAGGTCTATGGCTACACCTTC. Residues: CAISGPGQVYGYTF.

The gene calls are TRBV11-2 and TRBJ2-7; D is possibly TRBD1 (6 bases). The V and J ends lost 3 bases and 0 bases respectively, with 12 bases between them. Germline V CDR1 and CDR2: SGHAT, FQNNGV. The CDR3 sequence is 15 residues long. This CDR3 is CASSFSRDNSYEQYF. The CDR3 bases are TGTGCCAGCAGCTTTAGTAGGGACAACTCCTACGAGCAGTACTTC. Using reference TRBV11-2 and TRBJ2-7 for the parts outside the CDR3, the full variable domain is EAGVAQSPRYKIIEKRQSVAFWCNPISGHATLYWYQQILGQGPKLLIQFQNNGVVDDSQLPKDRFSAERLKGVDSTLKIQPAKLEDSAVYLCASSFSRDNSYEQYFGPGTRLTVT.